This is a list of T cell receptor beta chains from one sample in a study of blood T cell repertoires in COVID-19. Only in-frame clones appear in the TCRdb table, and some are missing; sequencing was by immunoSEQ multiplex PCR. The sample has about 92,000 clones, roughly nine tenths seen once. The sample consisted of peripheral blood. The receptors here all came from a woman aged 60-70 years with COVID-19, enrolled during active disease. Both conserved end residues are part of each CDR3. Fields, in order: V gene, D gene, J gene, clone size, CDR3 DNA, CDR3 protein. A D gene is named only where the DNA matches it firmly. Not all rows give a size; the values are once, few, many and, for expanded clones, a class.

TRBV7-9	NA	TRBJ1-2	NA	TGTGCCAGCAGCCCCTCTAGCTACTTCTATGGCTACACCTTC	CASSPSSYFYGYTF
TRBV10-1	TRBD2	TRBJ2-3	NA	TGCGCCAGCAGTGCTAGCGGGGGAGCAGATACGCAGTATTTT	CASSASGGADTQYF
TRBV7-6	NA	TRBJ2-2	NA	TGTGCCAGCAGCCCCCTGACAAACACCGGGGAGCTGTTTTTT	CASSPLTNTGELFF
TRBV4-3	TRBD2	TRBJ2-7	NA	TGCGCCAGCAGCCTCCGGCCTTCAGCGGGGGACTACGAGCAGTACTTC	CASSLRPSAGDYEQYF
TRBV28	NA	TRBJ1-2	NA	TGTGCCAGCAAGGAGCTCTTTTATAACTATGGCTACACCTTC	CASKELFYNYGYTF
TRBV14	TRBD1	TRBJ2-1	NA	TGTGCCAGCAGCCGCCCCGGGACAGGGGGCTACAATGAGCAGTTCTTC	CASSRPGTGGYNEQFF
TRBV6-5	NA	TRBJ1-4	NA	TGTGCCAGCAAACTTACCGCAAATAATGAAAAACTGTTTTTT	CASKLTANNEKLFF
TRBV29-1	TRBD1	TRBJ1-3	NA	TGCAGCGTTGAGACCTCGGGACAGGGCACGAACACCATATATTTT	CSVETSGQGTNTIYF
TRBV7-9	NA	TRBJ1-2	NA	TGTGCCAGCAGCCGTTCCCAGTATGGCTACACCTTC	CASSRSQYGYTF
TRBV10-2	TRBD1	TRBJ2-5	NA	TGCGCCAGCAGTGGGAAAACAGGGGTCGAAGAGACCCAGTACTTC	CASSGKTGVEETQYF
TRBV7-9	TRBD1	TRBJ1-6	NA	TGTGCCAGCAGCTTAACAGGAGGGGGCGCCTATAATTCACCCCTCCACTTT	CASSLTGGGAYNSPLHF
TRBV25-1	TRBD1	TRBJ2-7	once	TGTGCCAGCAGAGGACAGGGGGCGTATGAGCAGTACTTC	CASRGQGAYEQYF
TRBV7-9	TRBD2	TRBJ2-5	NA	TGTGCCAGCAGCTTTGGGACTAGCAAGGAGACCCAGTACTTC	CASSFGTSKETQYF
TRBV28	NA	TRBJ1-1	once	TGTGCCAGCAGTTTAGGCGGGGCGGGAGATACTGAAGCTTTCTTT	CASSLGGAGDTEAFF
TRBV27	TRBD1	TRBJ1-6	NA	TGTGCCAGCAGTCCGGACAGGGGGCGTACTAATTCACCCCTCCACTTT	CASSPDRGRTNSPLHF
TRBV5-1	TRBD1	TRBJ2-7	NA	TGCGCCAGCAGCGGGGCCGGGACAGGGGGCGGAGAGCAGTACTTC	CASSGAGTGGGEQYF
TRBV11-2	NA	TRBJ1-4	NA	TGTGCCAGCAGCATCTCCCTCGGCGGTTATGAAAAACTGTTTTTT	CASSISLGGYEKLFF
TRBV4-3	NA	TRBJ2-7	few	TGCGCCAGCAGCCAAGCGAAGGGGCGCAGAACCTACGAGCAGTACTTC	CASSQAKGRRTYEQYF
TRBV5-1	TRBD1	TRBJ2-7	NA	TGCGCCAGCAGCTTGAGGGCAGGGGGCGCGGTATACGAGCAGTACTTC	CASSLRAGGAVYEQYF
TRBV4-2	NA	TRBJ1-6	once	TGTGCCAGCAGCCAAGAGGCAGGGAATAATTCACCCCTCCACTTT	CASSQEAGNNSPLHF
TRBV7-3	NA	TRBJ2-7	NA	TGTGCCAGCAGCTTAATCAGGGAGGACGAGCAGTACTTC	CASSLIREDEQYF
TRBV19	TRBD1	TRBJ1-2	NA	TGTGCCAGTAGGCCCACTACGGACAGGCTAAAGTATGGCTACACCTTC	CASRPTTDRLKYGYTF
TRBV3-1/TRBV3-2	NA	TRBJ1-1	NA	TGTGCCAGCAGCCAAGATGGGGGGGGCTCGTACACTGAAGCTTTCTTT	CASSQDGGGSYTEAFF
TRBV3-1/TRBV3-2	NA	TRBJ2-1	NA	TGTGCCAGCAGCCCCCGGTCCGATGAGCAGTTCTTC	CASSPRSDEQFF
TRBV3-1/TRBV3-2	NA	TRBJ2-5	NA	TGTGCCAGCCGACTGACCCAAGAGACCCAGTACTTC	CASRLTQETQYF
TRBV11-2	NA	TRBJ2-3	NA	TGTGCCAGCAGCCCCCGGGGGGATACGCAGTATTTT	CASSPRGDTQYF